This T cell receptor (beta chain) was sequenced during a study of CD8 T cells in ankylosing spondylitis. Trimming cost V 0 bases and J 7 bases, with 19 bases left between them. The CDR3 runs to 18 residues. Germline CDR1 reads MNHEY; CDR2 reads SVGAGI. Each CDR3 protein is one row after TCRdb ran MiXCR on the 5' RACE reads. The data show about 130,000 distinct CDR3 sequences, with 7.3% seen just once and 9.5% to 15% held by the top ten. Specimen: blood, either unsorted or a sorted T cell fraction (not recorded which). The chain joins TRBV6-5 to TRBJ1-6; possible D gene TRBD1, 6 bases. The TCR was taken from a female donor with ankylosing spondylitis or in good health (not recorded which). The CDR3 region is CASSYSSRGGILNSPLHF. For the CDR3, the DNA is TGTGCCAGCAGTTACTCGAGTCGAGGGGGTATCTTAAATTCACCCCTCCACTTT.